The 15 T cell receptor beta chains presented below share a single source sample, sequenced in a study of blood T cell repertoires in COVID-19. The repertoire was sequenced with immunoSEQ multiplex PCR; TCRdb's copy has only in-frame clones and lacks some. Here the sample spans roughly 140,000 clones, roughly 88% being singletons. Sequencing used peripheral blood. These receptors came from a man in his sixties with active or convalescent COVID-19.

The CDR3 loop reads CASSPPVRTLTYSADTQYF. In DNA form, the CDR3 reads TGTGCCAGCAGCCCTCCAGTCCGGACTTTAACCTATTCTGCAGATACGCAGTATTTT. The chain employs TRBV5-4 and TRBJ2-3; a weak D match, TRBD2 (5 bases). V lost 4 bases and J 4 bases, leaving 28 bases between the germline ends. Germline-derived CDR1 and CDR2 are SGHNT and YYREEE (reference sequence). The CDR3 covers 19 residues.

This rearrangement joins TRBV6-5 to TRBJ2-5; D is perhaps TRBD2 (7 bases). Looked up from germline, CDR1 is MNHEY and CDR2 is SVGAGI. This CDR3 comprises 13 residues. V shed 5 bases and J shed 3 bases, with 10 bases lying between them. The CDR3 coding sequence is TGTGCCAGCAGTATAGGGGGGGAAGAGACCCAGTACTTC. Residues: CASSIGGEETQYF.

This chain uses TRBV6-5 with TRBJ1-4, with TRBD1 matching 8 bases. Germline trimming cut 6 bases from V and 4 bases from J; bases unmatched to any gene: 7. Per germline, CDR1 MNHEY and CDR2 SVGAGI. The CDR3 has 15 residues. The CDR3 reads CASRPDRGYNEKLFF. CDR3 in DNA: TGTGCCAGCAGGCCAGACAGGGGCTATAATGAAAAACTGTTTTTT.

As for this clone: A junction end diverges from the germline sequence, so it may reflect a read error. The CDR3 DNA reads TGTGCCAGCAGCAACACCGGGACAGGGACTTACTTT. Amino acid sequence: CASSNTGTGTYF. V usage is TRBV3-1 (or the pseudogene TRBV3-2) and J usage is TRBJ1-1, with TRBD1 identical over 9 bases. Per the germline V gene, CDR1 is LGHDT and CDR2 is YNNKEL (reference sequence). This CDR3 has 12 amino acids.

The chain combines TRBV9 with TRBJ1-3; D is uncertain. Germline values: CDR1 SGDLS, CDR2 YYNGEE. V dropped 0 bases and J dropped 9 bases, with 7 bases sitting between them. CDR3 length: 12 amino acids. CDR3 nucleotides: TGTGCCAGCAGCGTAGACCCCGGCACCATATATTTT. Encoded protein: CASSVDPGTIYF.

This clone came up a few times. The chain carries TRBV18 and TRBJ1-2; 8 bases line up with TRBD1. This CDR3 region has 14 residues. The ends lost 3 bases at V and 8 bases at J; junction bases unmatched: 8. The germline V gene encodes CDR1 KGHSH and CDR2 LQKENI. The CDR3 protein is CASSPGRGLQGYTF. The CDR3 DNA reads as TGTGCCAGCTCACCTGGCAGGGGGCTTCAGGGCTACACCTTC.

In this sample, this clone turned up once. The rearrangement joins TRBV12-3 or TRBV12-4 to TRBJ1-4; D not resolved. The CDR3 totals 12 residues. V was pared by 3 bases and J by 11 bases, with 10 bases between. CDR3 sequence: CASSLSKAKLFF. The CDR3 DNA sequence: TGTGCCAGCAGTTTGTCTAAAGCCAAACTGTTTTTT.

The chain joins TRBV7-2 to TRBJ1-2, with a possible D match to TRBD1 (5 bases). CDR3 length equals 13 residues. Germline V gene data show CDR1 as SGHTA and CDR2 as FQGNSA. V lost 2 bases and J lost 6, with 10 bases in between. The CDR3: CASSLNGGNGYTF. CDR3 nucleotides: TGTGCCAGCAGCTTAAACGGGGGTAATGGCTACACCTTC.

The chain recombines TRBV3-1 (or the pseudogene TRBV3-2) with TRBJ2-1; 8 bases line up with TRBD2. Germline assignment: CDR1 LGHDT and CDR2 YNNKEL (reference sequence). Trimming removed 6 bases from V and 2 bases from J; junction bases left unmatched: 6. The length of the CDR3 is 15 residues. The chain's CDR3 is CASRLAAVPYNEQFF. The CDR3 coding sequence is TGTGCCAGCAGACTAGCGGCGGTGCCCTACAATGAGCAGTTCTTC.

This clone was observed once. The chain carries TRBV27 and TRBJ2-3, with 7 bases lining up with TRBD2. The CDR3 extends over 13 amino acids. V lost 8 bases and J lost 4; bases outside the gene matches: 6. CDR1 is MNHEY and CDR2 is SMNVEV in the germline V gene (reference sequence). The CDR3 region is CASGGGGADTQYF. DNA of the CDR3: TGTGCCAGCGGGGGGGGAGGCGCAGATACGCAGTATTTT.

This clone appeared once. The chain recombines TRBV6-1 with TRBJ1-1; TRBD1 matches at 7 bases. The CDR3 length is 17 residues. Germline V gene lookup returns CDR1 MNHNS and CDR2 SASEGT. V shed 1 base, J shed 3 bases, and the junction held 11 bases outside the gene matches. The CDR3 reads CASSEDYRGGPDTEAFF. The CDR3 region has the DNA TGTGCCAGCAGTGAAGATTACAGGGGTGGGCCTGACACTGAAGCTTTCTTT.

The V gene is TRBV27, the J gene TRBJ1-5, with 8 bases fitting TRBD1. The germline V gene has CDR1 MNHEY and CDR2 SMNVEV (reference sequence). The CDR3 consists of 15 residues. V dropped 2 bases and J dropped 7; count of bases not matched to a gene: 7. The chain's CDR3 is CASSLRWTGMQPQHF. CDR3 bases: TGTGCCAGCAGTTTACGCTGGACAGGGATGCAGCCCCAGCATTTT.

This chain connects TRBV7-2 to TRBJ2-1; 8 bases are shared with TRBD2. Germline CDR1 SGHTA, CDR2 FQGNSA. The CDR3 has 14 amino acids. Trimming removed 7 bases from V and 7 bases from J; junction bases left unmatched: 9. The CDR3 region is CASIQREKGNEQFF. The CDR3, as DNA: TGTGCCAGCATTCAGCGGGAGAAAGGGAATGAGCAGTTCTTC.

The chain is built from TRBV6-1 and TRBJ1-1, with D unclear. V shed 2 bases and J shed 7 bases, with 11 bases lying between them. CDR1 and CDR2 (germline): MNHNS, SASEGT. The CDR3 contains 13 residues. The DNA for the CDR3 is TGTGCCAGCAGTGAATCTCGCAGACTTGAAGCTTTCTTT. Residues: CASSESRRLEAFF.

The chain is built from TRBV24-1 and TRBJ2-1, with D possibly being TRBD2 (6 bases). The CDR3 runs 18 residues. V gave up 1 base and J gave up 0 bases, with 15 bases separating them. The V gene's germline CDR1 is KGHDR and CDR2 SFDVKD. CDR3 sequence reads: CATSDFFGGQDSYNEQFF. The CDR3 DNA is TGTGCCACCAGTGATTTCTTCGGGGGTCAGGACTCCTACAATGAGCAGTTCTTC.